This TCR beta chain is from a study of control samples from healthy donors and cancer patients. Assay used: immunoSEQ multiplex PCR; TCRdb lists only in-frame clones, some missing. This sample carries fewer than 200,000 clones, around 94% of them seen once, and the ten largest clones take over 1.1%. V gave up 4 bases and J gave up 2 bases, with 12 bases separating them. The CDR3 is 14 residues long. Germline loops: CDR1 SGHKS, CDR2 YYEKEE (reference sequence). The chain is built from TRBV5-5 and TRBJ1-2; no clear D gene. Sequenced sample: blood. This clonotype was sampled from a man aged 25 to 45 in good health. CDR3 in amino acids: CASSHLSENYGYTF. The CDR3 DNA follows: TGTGCCAGCAGCCATTTATCCGAGAACTATGGCTACACCTTC.